The subject of this entry is one TCR beta chain. The protocol was immunoSEQ multiplex PCR, while the TCRdb copy is restricted to in-frame clones and leaves out a portion. In the table there are about 360,000 clones, roughly 90% of which are singletons. This CDR3 contains 16 residues. The ends lost 5 bases at V and 2 bases at J; junction bases unmatched: 9. CDR1 MDHEN and CDR2 SYDVKM come from the germline V gene. These data originate in a study of cytomegalovirus exposure and HLA in healthy donors. The V and J genes are TRBV28 and TRBJ2-1; 7 nucleotides agree with TRBD1. This sequence originates from a young woman in good health and CMV-seronegative. The sequencing input was PBMCs. The CDR3 sequence: CASSLATGEPYNEQFF. CDR3 coding DNA: TGTGCCAGCAGTCTTGCTACAGGGGAGCCCTACAATGAGCAGTTCTTC.